This T cell receptor (beta chain) derives from a study of blood T cells in healthy people across ages (dated by TCRdb to the mid-2010s). Study-wide context: In model experiments, roughly one uniquely barcoded TCR beta cDNA molecule per two T cells was captured by template switching. Using deep sequencing normalized with unique cDNA molecular identifiers, the study measured how TCR beta repertoire diversity changes with age. The donors were split into four age groups: young (average 16 years), middle-aged (nearly 40), aged (around 67) and long-lived (about 74). Donors of different ages were randomly distributed across sequencing lanes to avoid experimental bias. Using the same blood draw, the study looked at two additional independent replicas of 1 million unique cDNA reads for two donors, one aged 18 to 30 and the other aged 80 or older. Results the study describes overall, beyond this receptor: Compared with the aged group, more naive CD4+ T cells, fewer expanded clones and increased TCR diversity were shown by the long-lived group, suggesting age selection. Bulk unsorted PBMC profiling prevented conclusive comparison of naive and antigen-experienced compartments. Because the CMV infection status of the donors was unknown, age-related changes in expanded clonotypes may potentially have been confounded. There was a strong correlation between observed TCR beta diversity and the percentage of naive T cells measured by flow cytometry. Estimates of total diversity based on one million sequenced T cells were considered lower bounds and underestimates. Observed TCR beta diversity per million T cells fell roughly linearly with age, and a significant reduction was already apparent by age roughly 40.

On this clonotype itself: Its specific antigen is unknown. One base away there is no much larger clone; base qualities are not given.

V is cut back by 0 bases and J by 3 bases, with 9 bases in the junction unmatched. The germline V gene encodes CDR1 SGHRS and CDR2 YFSETQ. The cysteine opens and the phenylalanine closes a CDR3 of 18 amino acids. Kept here is only the CDR3 DNA, which spans 54 bases and is read in frame from base 1. Systemically healthy Caucasian individuals from Russia, some 38 in total and aged about 6 to 100 years, were included as donors. Around 10 milliliters of peripheral blood were collected from each donor into EDTA-treated Vacutainer tubes. Ficoll-Paque density-gradient centrifugation was used to isolate PBMCs, with at least 6 million per sample. Trizol reagent was used to extract total RNA from PBMCs, with at least 5.5 micrograms per sample. Naive CD45RAhigh/CD27high T cell percentages were measured by flow cytometry on a PBMC aliquot from every donor. The protocol used for the library was 5' RACE. Instrument on record: Illumina HiSeq 2500. A second PCR of roughly 7 to 11 cycles was performed with a sample-barcoded 5' primer and a J-beta primer mix. A unique molecular identifier was introduced onto each TCR beta cDNA molecule by a template-switch 5' adaptor carrying 12 random nucleotides. Each sample yielded at least 3 million CDR3-containing paired-end reads. First-strand cDNA was synthesized from all RNA with the Mint cDNA synthesis kit, primed by a TRBC-specific oligonucleotide. Following uracil-DNA glycosylase treatment, all cDNA underwent a first 18-cycle PCR with the universal primers M1SS and BC2_uni_R. As for how the authors treated the data: For normalization, 1 million high-quality reads were randomly selected from each sample, with every read carrying a distinct molecular identifier. Reads with shared molecular identifiers were discarded instead of being binned into consensus sequences. MiTCR, run with a Q25 quality threshold and the strictest error-elimination algorithm, handled CDR3 identification, clonotype clustering and error correction. A nonparametric unseen species model with Euler transformation was used to estimate lower-bound total TCR beta diversity. The raw public data were reprocessed by TCRdb itself: fastp quality trimming at Q25, MiXCR clonotype calling, in-frame beta chains only. One record per CDR3 amino acid sequence lists the most common genes and DNA. V and J calls and clone size were set by TCRdb, not the authors. For this sample there are about 640,000 distinct CDR3 sequences; around 54% appear just once. 30% to 45% of the sample is taken by the ten largest.

The receptor was derived from a man in his 60s in good health. The V gene is TRBV5-1 and the J gene is TRBJ1-6, with TRBD1 identical over 7 junction bases. Input material: blood. In nucleotides, the sequence is TGCGCCAGCAGCTTGGGACATAACAGGGGAAACTATAATTCACCCCTCCACTTT. It codes for CASSLGHNRGNYNSPLHF.